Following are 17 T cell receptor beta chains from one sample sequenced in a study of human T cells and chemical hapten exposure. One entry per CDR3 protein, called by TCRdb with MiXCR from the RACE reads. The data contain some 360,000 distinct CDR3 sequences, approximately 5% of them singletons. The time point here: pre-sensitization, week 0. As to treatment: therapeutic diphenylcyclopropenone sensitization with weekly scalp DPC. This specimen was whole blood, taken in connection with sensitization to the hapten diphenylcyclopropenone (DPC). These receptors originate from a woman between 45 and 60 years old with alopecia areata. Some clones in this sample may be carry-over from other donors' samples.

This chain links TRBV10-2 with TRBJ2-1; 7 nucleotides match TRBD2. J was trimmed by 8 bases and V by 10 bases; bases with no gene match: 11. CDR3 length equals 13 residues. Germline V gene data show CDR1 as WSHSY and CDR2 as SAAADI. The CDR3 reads CATTPGTIDEQFF. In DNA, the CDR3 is TGCGCCACTACTCCCGGGACTATCGATGAGCAGTTCTTC.

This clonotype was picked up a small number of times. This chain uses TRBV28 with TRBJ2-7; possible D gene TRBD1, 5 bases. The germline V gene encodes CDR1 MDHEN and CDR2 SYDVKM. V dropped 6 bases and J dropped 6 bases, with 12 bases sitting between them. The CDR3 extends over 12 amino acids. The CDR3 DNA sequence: TGTGCCAGCAGCCCGACAGTCACCGAGCAGTACTTC. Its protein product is CASSPTVTEQYF.

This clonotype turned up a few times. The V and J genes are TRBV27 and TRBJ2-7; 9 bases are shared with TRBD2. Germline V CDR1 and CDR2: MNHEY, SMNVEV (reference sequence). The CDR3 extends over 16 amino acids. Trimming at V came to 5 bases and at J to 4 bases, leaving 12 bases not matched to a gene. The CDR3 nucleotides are TGTGCCAGCAGTATCGCCCATAGCGGGAGAAGTTACGAGCAGTACTTC. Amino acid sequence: CASSIAHSGRSYEQYF.

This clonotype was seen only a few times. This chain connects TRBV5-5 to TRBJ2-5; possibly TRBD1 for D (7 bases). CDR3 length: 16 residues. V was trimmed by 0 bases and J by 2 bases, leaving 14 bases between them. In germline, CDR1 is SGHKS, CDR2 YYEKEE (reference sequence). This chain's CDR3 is CASSLGWTGGQETQYF. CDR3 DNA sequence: TGTGCCAGCAGCTTGGGTTGGACAGGAGGGCAAGAGACCCAGTACTTC.

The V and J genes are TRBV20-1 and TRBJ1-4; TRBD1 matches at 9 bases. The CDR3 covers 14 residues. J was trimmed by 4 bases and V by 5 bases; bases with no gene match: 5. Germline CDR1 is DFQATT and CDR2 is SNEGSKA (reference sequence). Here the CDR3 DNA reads TGCAGTGCTCCATCGGACAGGGGTAATGAAAAACTGTTTTTT. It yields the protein CSAPSDRGNEKLFF.

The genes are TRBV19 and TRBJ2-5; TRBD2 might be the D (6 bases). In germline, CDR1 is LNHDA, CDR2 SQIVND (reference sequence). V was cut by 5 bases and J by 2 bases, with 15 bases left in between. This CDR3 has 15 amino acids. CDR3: CASSPSGGEQETQYF. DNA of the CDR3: TGTGCCAGTAGTCCCTCTGGCGGGGAACAAGAGACCCAGTACTTC.

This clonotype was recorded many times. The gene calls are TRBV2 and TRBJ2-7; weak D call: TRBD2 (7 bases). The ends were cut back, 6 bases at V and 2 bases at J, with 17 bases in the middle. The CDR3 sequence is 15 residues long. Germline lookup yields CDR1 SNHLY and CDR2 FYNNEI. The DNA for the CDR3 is TGTGCCAGCAGCCGGGGGGCAGGTGGGGCCTACGAGCAGTACTTC. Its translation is CASSRGAGGAYEQYF.

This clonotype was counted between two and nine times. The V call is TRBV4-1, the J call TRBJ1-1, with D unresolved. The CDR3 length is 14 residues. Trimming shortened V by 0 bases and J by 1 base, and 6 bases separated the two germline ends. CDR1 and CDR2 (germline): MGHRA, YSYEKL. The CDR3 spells CASSQDGPNTEAFF. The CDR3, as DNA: TGCGCCAGCAGCCAAGACGGTCCGAACACTGAAGCTTTCTTT.

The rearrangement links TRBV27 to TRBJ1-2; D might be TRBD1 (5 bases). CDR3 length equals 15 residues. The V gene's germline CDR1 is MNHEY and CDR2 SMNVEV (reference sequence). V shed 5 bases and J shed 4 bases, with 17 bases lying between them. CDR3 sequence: CASSTGEFGPYGYTF. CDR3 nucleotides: TGTGCCAGCAGTACAGGCGAATTTGGCCCCTATGGCTACACCTTC.

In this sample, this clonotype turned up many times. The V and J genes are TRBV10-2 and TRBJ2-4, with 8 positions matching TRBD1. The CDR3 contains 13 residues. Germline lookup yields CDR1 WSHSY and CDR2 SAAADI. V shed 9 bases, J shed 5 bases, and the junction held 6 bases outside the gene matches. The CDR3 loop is CASKTGVENIQYF. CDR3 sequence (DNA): TGCGCCAGTAAGACAGGGGTCGAAAACATTCAGTACTTC.

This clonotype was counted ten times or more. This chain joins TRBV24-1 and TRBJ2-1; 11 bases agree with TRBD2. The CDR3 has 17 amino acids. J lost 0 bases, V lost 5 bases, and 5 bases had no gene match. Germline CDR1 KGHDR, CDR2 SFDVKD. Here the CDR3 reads CATSGASGGPSYNEQFF. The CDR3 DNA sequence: TGTGCCACCAGTGGCGCTAGCGGGGGGCCCTCCTACAATGAGCAGTTCTTC.

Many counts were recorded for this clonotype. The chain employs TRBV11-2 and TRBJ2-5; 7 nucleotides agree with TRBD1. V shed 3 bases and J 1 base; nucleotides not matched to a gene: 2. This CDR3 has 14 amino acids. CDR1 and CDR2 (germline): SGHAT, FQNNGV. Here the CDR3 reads CASSLYRGQETQYF. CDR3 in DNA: TGTGCCAGCAGCTTGTACAGGGGCCAAGAGACCCAGTACTTC. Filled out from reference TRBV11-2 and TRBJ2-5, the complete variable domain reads EAGVAQSPRYKIIEKRQSVAFWCNPISGHATLYWYQQILGQGPKLLIQFQNNGVVDDSQLPKDRFSAERLKGVDSTLKIQPAKLEDSAVYLCASSLYRGQETQYFGPGTRLLVL.

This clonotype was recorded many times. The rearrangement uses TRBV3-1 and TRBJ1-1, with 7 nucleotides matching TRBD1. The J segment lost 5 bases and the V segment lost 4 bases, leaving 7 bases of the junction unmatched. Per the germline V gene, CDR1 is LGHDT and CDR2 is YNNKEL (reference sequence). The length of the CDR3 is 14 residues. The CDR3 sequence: CASSPGYRGTEAFF. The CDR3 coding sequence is TGTGCCAGCAGCCCGGGGTACAGGGGAACTGAAGCTTTCTTT.

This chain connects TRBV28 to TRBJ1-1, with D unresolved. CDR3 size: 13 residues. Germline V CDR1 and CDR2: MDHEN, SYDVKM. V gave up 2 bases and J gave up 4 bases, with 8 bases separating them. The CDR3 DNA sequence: TGTGCCAGCAGTTTACCTTATAGCACTGAAGCTTTCTTT. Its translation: CASSLPYSTEAFF.

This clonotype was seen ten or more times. The CDR3 sequence is CAIGTSRHNEQFF. The CDR3 region has the DNA TGTGCCATCGGGACTAGCAGACACAATGAGCAGTTCTTC. The rearrangement links TRBV6-1 to TRBJ2-1; 9 bases are shared with TRBD2. Germline V gene lookup returns CDR1 MNHNS and CDR2 SASEGT. The CDR3 is 13 amino acids. Trimming cost V 10 bases and J 5 bases; bases outside gene matches: 6.

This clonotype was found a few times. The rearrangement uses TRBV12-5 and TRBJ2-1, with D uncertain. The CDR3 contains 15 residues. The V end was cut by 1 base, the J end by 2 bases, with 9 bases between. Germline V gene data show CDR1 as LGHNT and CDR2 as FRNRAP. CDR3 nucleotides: TGTGCTAGTGGTTTGGGTGGGATCCCCTACAATGAGCAGTTCTTC. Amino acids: CASGLGGIPYNEQFF. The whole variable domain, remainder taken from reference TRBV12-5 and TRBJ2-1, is DARVTQTPRHKVTEMGQEVTMRCQPILGHNTVFWYRQTMMQGLELLAYFRNRAPLDDSGMPKDRFSAEMPDATLATLKIQPSEPRDSAVYFCASGLGGIPYNEQFFGPGTRLTVL.

This CDR3 reads CASSGTGISQPQHF. CDR3 sequence (DNA): TGTGCCAGCAGTGGGACAGGGATTTCTCAGCCCCAGCATTTT. The V and J genes are TRBV28 and TRBJ1-5; 9 bases are a match to TRBD1. The CDR3 consists of 14 residues. The V gene end was trimmed by 5 bases and the J gene end by 6 bases; junction bases not matched to a gene: 5. From germline, CDR1 is MDHEN and CDR2 SYDVKM.